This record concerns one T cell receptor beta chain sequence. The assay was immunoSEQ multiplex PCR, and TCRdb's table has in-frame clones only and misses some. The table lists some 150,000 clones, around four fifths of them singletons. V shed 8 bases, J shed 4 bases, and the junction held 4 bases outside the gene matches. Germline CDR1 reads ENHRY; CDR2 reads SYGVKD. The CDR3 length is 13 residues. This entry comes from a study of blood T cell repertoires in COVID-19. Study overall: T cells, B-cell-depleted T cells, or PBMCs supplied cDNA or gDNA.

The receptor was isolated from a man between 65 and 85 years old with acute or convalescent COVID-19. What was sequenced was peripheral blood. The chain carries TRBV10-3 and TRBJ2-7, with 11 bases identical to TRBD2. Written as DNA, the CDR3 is TGTGCCATCTCTAGCGGGAGGAATTACGAGCAGTACTTC. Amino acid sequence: CAISSGRNYEQYF.